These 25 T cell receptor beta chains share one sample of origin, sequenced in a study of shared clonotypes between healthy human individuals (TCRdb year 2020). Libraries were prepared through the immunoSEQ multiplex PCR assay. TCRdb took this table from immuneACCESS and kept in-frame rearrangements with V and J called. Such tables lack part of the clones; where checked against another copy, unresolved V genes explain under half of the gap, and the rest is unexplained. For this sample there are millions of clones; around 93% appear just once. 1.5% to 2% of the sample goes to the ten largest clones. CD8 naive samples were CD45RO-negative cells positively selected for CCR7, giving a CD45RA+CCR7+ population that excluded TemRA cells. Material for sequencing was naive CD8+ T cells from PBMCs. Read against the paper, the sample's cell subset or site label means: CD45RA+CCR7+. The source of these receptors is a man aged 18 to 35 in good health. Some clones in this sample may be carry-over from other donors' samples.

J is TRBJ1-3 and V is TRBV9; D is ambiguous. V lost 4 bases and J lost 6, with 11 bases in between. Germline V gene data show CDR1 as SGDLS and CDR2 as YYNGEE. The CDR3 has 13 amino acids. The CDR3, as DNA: TGTGCCAGCAGCCCCCCTACCCCAAACACCATATATTTT. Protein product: CASSPPTPNTIYF.

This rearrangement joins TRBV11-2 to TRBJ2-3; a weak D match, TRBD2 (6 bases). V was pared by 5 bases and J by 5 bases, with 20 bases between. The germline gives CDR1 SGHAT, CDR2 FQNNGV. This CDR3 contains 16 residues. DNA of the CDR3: TGTGCCAGCAGCGGGGCGGCGGGACGAAAACGAGATACGCAGTATTTT. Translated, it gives CASSGAAGRKRDTQYF.

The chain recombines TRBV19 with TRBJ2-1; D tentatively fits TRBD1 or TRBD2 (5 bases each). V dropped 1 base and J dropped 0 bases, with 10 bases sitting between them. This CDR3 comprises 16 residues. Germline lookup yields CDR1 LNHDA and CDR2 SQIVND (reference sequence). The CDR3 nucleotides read TGTGCCAGTAGTATAGGGGGGTTCGGCTCCTACAATGAGCAGTTCTTC. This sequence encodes CASSIGGFGSYNEQFF. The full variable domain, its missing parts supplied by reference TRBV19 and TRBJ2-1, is DGGITQSPKYLFRKEGQNVTLSCEQNLNHDAMYWYRQDPGQGLRLIYYSQIVNDFQKGDIAEGYSVSREKKESFPLTVTSAQKNPTAFYLCASSIGGFGSYNEQFFGPGTRLTVL.

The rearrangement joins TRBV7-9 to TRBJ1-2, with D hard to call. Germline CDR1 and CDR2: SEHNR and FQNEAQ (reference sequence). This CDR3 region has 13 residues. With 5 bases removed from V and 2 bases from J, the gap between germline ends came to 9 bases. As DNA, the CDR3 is TGTGCCAGCAGCCCTGGGCAGAACTATGGCTACACCTTC. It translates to CASSPGQNYGYTF.

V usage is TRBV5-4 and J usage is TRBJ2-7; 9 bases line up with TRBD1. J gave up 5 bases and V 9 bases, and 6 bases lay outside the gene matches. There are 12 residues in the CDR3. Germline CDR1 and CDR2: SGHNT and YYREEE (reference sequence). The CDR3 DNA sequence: TGTGCCACCAGGGACAGGGCACACGAGCAGTACTTC. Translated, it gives CATRDRAHEQYF. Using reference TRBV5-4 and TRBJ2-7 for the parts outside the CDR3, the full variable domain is ETGVTQSPTHLIKTRGQQVTLRCSSQSGHNTVSWYQQALGQGPQFIFQYYREEENGRGNFPPRFSGLQFPNYSSELNVNALELDDSALYLCATRDRAHEQYFGPGTRLTVT.

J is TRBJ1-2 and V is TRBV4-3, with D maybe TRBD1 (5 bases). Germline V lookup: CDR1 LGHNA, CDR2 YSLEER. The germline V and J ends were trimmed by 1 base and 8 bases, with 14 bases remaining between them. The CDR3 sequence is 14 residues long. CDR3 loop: CASSQGTRSVGYTF. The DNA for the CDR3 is TGCGCCAGCAGCCAAGGGACACGGTCGGTCGGCTACACCTTC.

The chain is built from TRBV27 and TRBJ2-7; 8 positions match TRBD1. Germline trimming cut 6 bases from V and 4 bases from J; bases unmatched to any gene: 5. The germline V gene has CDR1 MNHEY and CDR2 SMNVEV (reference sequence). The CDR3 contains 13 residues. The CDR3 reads CASRYRGEYEQYF. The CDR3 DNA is TGTGCCAGCAGGTACAGGGGGGAGTACGAGCAGTACTTC.

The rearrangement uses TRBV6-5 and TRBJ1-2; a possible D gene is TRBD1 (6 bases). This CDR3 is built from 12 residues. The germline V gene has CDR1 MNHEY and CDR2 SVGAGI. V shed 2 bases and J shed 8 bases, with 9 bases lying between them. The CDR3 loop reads CASSYPGEGYTF. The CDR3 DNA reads TGTGCCAGCAGTTACCCAGGGGAAGGCTACACCTTC.

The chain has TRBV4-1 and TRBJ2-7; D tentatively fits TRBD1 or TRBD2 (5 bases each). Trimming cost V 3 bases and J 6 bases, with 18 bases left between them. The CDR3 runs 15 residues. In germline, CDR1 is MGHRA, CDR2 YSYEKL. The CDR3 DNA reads TGCGCCAGCAGCCAGGGACCCGGGGCGACGGGCGAGCAGTACTTC. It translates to CASSQGPGATGEQYF.

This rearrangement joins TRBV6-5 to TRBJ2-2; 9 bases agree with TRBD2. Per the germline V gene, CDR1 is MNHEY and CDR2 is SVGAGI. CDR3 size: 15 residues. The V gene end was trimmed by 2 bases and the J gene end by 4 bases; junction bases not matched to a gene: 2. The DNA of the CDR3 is TGTGCCAGCAGTTACGCTAGCGGGGCCACCGGGGAGCTGTTTTTT. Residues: CASSYASGATGELFF.

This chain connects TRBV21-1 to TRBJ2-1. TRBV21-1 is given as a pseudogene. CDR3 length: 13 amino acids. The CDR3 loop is CASSKEPSNEQFF. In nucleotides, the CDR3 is TGTGCCAGCAGCAAAGAGCCCAGTAATGAGCAGTTCTTC.

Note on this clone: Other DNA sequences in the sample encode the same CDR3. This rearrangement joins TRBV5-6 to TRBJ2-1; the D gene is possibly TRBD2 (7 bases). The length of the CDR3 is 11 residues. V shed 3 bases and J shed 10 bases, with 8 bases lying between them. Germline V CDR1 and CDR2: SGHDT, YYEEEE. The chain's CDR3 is CASSWGGEQFF. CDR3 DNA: TGTGCCAGCAGCTGGGGGGGCGAGCAGTTCTTC.

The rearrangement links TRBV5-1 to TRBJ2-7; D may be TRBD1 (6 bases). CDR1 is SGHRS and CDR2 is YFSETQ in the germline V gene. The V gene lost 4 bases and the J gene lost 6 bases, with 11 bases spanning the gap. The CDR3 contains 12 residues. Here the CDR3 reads CASSLPGVEQYF. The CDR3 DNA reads TGCGCCAGCAGCCTACCAGGGGTCGAGCAGTACTTC.

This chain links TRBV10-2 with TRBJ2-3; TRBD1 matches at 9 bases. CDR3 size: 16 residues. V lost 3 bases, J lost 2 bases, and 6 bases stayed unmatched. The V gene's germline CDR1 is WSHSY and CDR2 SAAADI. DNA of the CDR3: TGCGCCAGCAGTGACCGAGGGACAGGGACCACAGATACGCAGTATTTT. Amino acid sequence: CASSDRGTGTTDTQYF.

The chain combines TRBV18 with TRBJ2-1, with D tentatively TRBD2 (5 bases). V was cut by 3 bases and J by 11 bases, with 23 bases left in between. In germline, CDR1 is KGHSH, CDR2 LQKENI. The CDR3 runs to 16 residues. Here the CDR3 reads CASSPSAGPPSIQQFF. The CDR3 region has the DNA TGTGCCAGCTCACCGAGCGCGGGCCCCCCATCAATTCAGCAGTTCTTC.

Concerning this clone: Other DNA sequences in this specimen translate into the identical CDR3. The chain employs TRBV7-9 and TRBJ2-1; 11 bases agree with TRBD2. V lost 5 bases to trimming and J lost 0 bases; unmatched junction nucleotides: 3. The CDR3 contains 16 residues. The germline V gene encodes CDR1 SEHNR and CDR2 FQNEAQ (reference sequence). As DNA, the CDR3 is TGTGCCAGCAGCCCTACTAGCGGGAGCTCCTACAATGAGCAGTTCTTC. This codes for CASSPTSGSSYNEQFF.

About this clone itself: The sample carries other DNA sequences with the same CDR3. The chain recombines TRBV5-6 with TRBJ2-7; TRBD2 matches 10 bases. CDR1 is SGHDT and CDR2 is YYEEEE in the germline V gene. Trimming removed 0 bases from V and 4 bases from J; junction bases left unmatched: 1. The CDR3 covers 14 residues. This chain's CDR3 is CASSLGTSGYEQYF. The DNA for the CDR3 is TGTGCCAGCAGCTTGGGGACTAGCGGTTACGAGCAGTACTTC.

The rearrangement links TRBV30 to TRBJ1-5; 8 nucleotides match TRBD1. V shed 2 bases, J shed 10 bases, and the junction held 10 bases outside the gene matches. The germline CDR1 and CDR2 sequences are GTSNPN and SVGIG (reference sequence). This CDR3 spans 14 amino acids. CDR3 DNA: TGTGCCTGGAGTTATACAGGGGGGGAATCTCCCCAGCATTTT. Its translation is CAWSYTGGESPQHF.

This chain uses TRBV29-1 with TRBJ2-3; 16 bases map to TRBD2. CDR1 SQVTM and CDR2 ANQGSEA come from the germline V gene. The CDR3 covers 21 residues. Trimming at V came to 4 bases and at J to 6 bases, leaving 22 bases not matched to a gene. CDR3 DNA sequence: TGCAGCGTTGTAATGGGGATCGGGACTAGCGGGAGGGCCGCCCCAGGGGATACGCAGTATTTT. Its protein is CSVVMGIGTSGRAAPGDTQYF.

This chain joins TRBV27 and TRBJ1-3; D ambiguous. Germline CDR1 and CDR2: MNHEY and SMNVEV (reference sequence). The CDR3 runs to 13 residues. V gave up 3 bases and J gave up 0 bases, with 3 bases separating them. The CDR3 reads CASSLTSGNTIYF. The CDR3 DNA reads TGTGCCAGCAGTTTGACCTCTGGAAACACCATATATTTT.

The CDR3 sequence is CASSLAHNEQFF. CDR3 coding DNA: TGTGCCAGCAGCCTAGCCCACAATGAGCAGTTCTTC. V gene TRBV4-2 combines with J gene TRBJ2-1; D is uncertain. The V gene's germline CDR1 is LGHNA and CDR2 YNFKEQ. With 4 bases removed from V and 5 bases from J, the gap between germline ends came to 6 bases. This CDR3 is 12 amino acids long.

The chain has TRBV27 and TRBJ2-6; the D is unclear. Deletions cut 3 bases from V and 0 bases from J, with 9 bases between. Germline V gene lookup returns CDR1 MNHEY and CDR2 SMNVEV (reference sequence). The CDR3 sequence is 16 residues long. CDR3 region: CASSFGRSSGANVLTF. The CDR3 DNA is TGTGCCAGCAGTTTCGGGCGGAGCTCTGGGGCCAACGTCCTGACTTTC.

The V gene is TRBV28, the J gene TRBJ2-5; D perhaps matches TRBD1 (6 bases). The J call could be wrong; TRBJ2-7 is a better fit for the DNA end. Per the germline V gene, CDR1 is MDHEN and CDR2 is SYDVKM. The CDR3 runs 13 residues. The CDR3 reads CASSFSGDYEQYF. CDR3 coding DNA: TGTGCCAGCAGTTTTTCAGGGGACTACGAGCAGTACTTC.

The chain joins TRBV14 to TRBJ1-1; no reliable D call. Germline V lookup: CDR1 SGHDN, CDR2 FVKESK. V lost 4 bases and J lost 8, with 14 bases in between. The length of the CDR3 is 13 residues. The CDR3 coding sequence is TGTGCCAGCAGCCCCCGGACCGGTATCGAAGCTTTCTTT. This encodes CASSPRTGIEAFF.

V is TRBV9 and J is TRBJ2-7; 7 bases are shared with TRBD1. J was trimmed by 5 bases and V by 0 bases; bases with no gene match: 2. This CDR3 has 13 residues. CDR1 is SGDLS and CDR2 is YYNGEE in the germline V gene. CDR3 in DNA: TGTGCCAGCAGCGTAGTTCAGGGGGACGAGCAGTACTTC. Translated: CASSVVQGDEQYF.